The next 11 T cell receptor beta chains were all read from a single sample in a study of a mutant IDH1 vaccine in newly diagnosed glioma. Time point: week 5, during vaccination. Vaccination comprised doses that each held 300 ug of mutant IDH1 20-mer peptide, plus topical imiquimod. Profiled with immunoSEQ multiplex PCR; TCRdb holds only in-frame clones, not every one. The repertoire holds approximately 38,000 clones, with 70% to 90% as singletons. Their antigens are not known. The sequences come from PBMCs, collected from a glioma patient whose treatment included an IDH1 peptide vaccine. These receptors were taken from a man aged 40-49 years with glioma.

This chain joins TRBV6-5 and TRBJ2-1, with 7 nucleotides matching TRBD2. Germline assignment: CDR1 MNHEY and CDR2 SVGAGI. V shed 4 bases and J 10 bases; nucleotides not matched to a gene: 7. CDR3 size: 13 residues. CDR3 sequence: CASSSQLANEQFF. CDR3 coding DNA: TGTGCCAGCAGTTCCCAACTAGCGAACGAGCAGTTCTTC.

This clone was detected only a few times. This sequence joins TRBV7-8 and TRBJ2-6, with D uncertain. This CDR3 has 14 residues. Trimming left V 1 base short and J 0 bases short, with 1 base between. Per the germline V gene, CDR1 is SGHVS and CDR2 is FQNEAQ. The CDR3 protein is CASSLGSGANVLTF. The CDR3 DNA follows: TGTGCCAGCAGCTTAGGCTCTGGGGCCAACGTCCTGACTTTC.

This rearrangement joins TRBV28 to TRBJ2-7; D call uncertain. The CDR3 is made up of 14 amino acids. Looked up from germline, CDR1 is MDHEN and CDR2 is SYDVKM. V was shortened by 6 bases and J by 4 bases, with 16 bases between the two germline ends. CDR3 region: CASRSTGPIYEQYF. The CDR3 DNA is TGTGCCAGCAGGTCGACGGGCCCTATTTACGAGCAGTACTTC.

The rearrangement joins TRBV5-1 to TRBJ2-3; 7 nucleotides agree with TRBD2. CDR1 is SGHRS and CDR2 is YFSETQ in the germline V gene. The CDR3 runs to 15 residues. Trimming cost V 3 bases and J 5 bases; bases outside gene matches: 9. CDR3 region: CASSSLAAREDTQYF. CDR3 nucleotides: TGCGCCAGCAGCTCCCTAGCGGCCAGGGAAGATACGCAGTATTTT.

This rearrangement joins TRBV7-3 to TRBJ2-2; 12 bases are a match to TRBD2. The ends lost 6 bases at V and 5 bases at J; junction bases unmatched: 4. The germline V gene encodes CDR1 SGHTA and CDR2 FQGTGA. This CDR3 is built from 15 residues. The CDR3 sequence: CASRTGTSGTGELFF. The DNA for the CDR3 is TGTGCCAGCAGGACCGGGACTAGCGGGACCGGGGAGCTGTTTTTT.

V gene TRBV18 combines with J gene TRBJ1-5; 10 bases match TRBD1. Per the germline V gene, CDR1 is KGHSH and CDR2 is LQKENI. The trim removed 5 bases at V and 3 bases at J, leaving 1 base unmatched. This CDR3 is built from 14 residues. The CDR3 sequence: CASSGQGDNQPQHF. CDR3 nucleotides: TGTGCCAGCTCAGGACAGGGGGACAATCAGCCCCAGCATTTT.

The rearrangement links TRBV9 to TRBJ1-5; D gene ambiguous. Germline-derived CDR1 and CDR2 are SGDLS and YYNGEE. The CDR3 totals 13 residues. V was clipped by 0 bases and J by 12 bases, with 13 bases between them. The CDR3 bases are TGTGCCAGCAGCGTAGCGGACGGGCAAAGCCAGCATTTT. This translates into CASSVADGQSQHF.

The rearrangement joins TRBV29-1 to TRBJ1-1; D call uncertain. Germline-derived CDR1 and CDR2 are SQVTM and ANQGSEA. There are 13 residues in the CDR3. Trimming took 4 bases from V and 8 from J, leaving 17 bases between them. CDR3 DNA sequence: TGCAGCGTTGGCGGCGGTACCCTCCCAGAAGCTTTCTTT. Protein sequence: CSVGGGTLPEAFF.

The rearrangement uses TRBV28 and TRBJ2-7, with D perhaps TRBD1 (6 bases). Looked up from germline, CDR1 is MDHEN and CDR2 is SYDVKM. CDR3 length: 14 residues. V was pared by 3 bases and J by 4 bases, with 13 bases between. The DNA for the CDR3 is TGTGCCAGCAGTTTTGATTTGCAGGGGTACGAGCAGTACTTC. It encodes CASSFDLQGYEQYF.

The chain carries TRBV2 and TRBJ2-4, with D tentatively TRBD1 or TRBD2 (5 bases each). The CDR3 extends over 16 amino acids. Per germline, CDR1 SNHLY and CDR2 FYNNEI. Deletions cut 6 bases from V and 0 bases from J, with 15 bases between. The CDR3 here is CASRRGTARAKNIQYF. Here the CDR3 DNA reads TGTGCCAGCAGAAGAGGGACGGCCCGAGCCAAAAACATTCAGTACTTC.

This chain connects TRBV7-3 to TRBJ2-7; D not resolved. Trimming took 0 bases from V and 10 from J, leaving 13 bases between them. Per germline, CDR1 SGHTA and CDR2 FQGTGA. This CDR3 has 13 residues. DNA for the CDR3: TGTGCCAGCAGCTTAACGTCAAGGGAAGTTCAGTACTTC. Its protein is CASSLTSREVQYF.